This record looks at one T cell receptor (beta chain) sequence and its context. J was trimmed by 2 bases and V by 2 bases; bases with no gene match: 3. This CDR3 spans 14 amino acids. The germline gives CDR1 MNHEY, CDR2 SVGEGT. Assay: immunoSEQ multiplex PCR; the TCRdb copy retains only in-frame clones and omits some. The sample lists some 180,000 clones, around 83% occurring once. The entry originates in a study of blood T cell repertoires in COVID-19. At the level of the study: Samples came from the United States, Italy and Spain, spanning acute and convalescent COVID-19. Sample material is recorded as cDNA or gDNA derived from T cells, B-cell-depleted T cells, or PBMCs.

This clonotype was obtained from a woman between 65 and 79 years old who had recovered from COVID-19. The chain joins TRBV6-2 or TRBV6-3 to TRBJ2-7; TRBD1 aligns across 7 bases. The source material was peripheral blood. CDR3 DNA sequence: TGTGCCAGCAGTTACCGGACAGGCCCCTACGAGCAGTACTTC. Protein: CASSYRTGPYEQYF.